One and the same sample provided the 5 T cell receptor beta chains below, sequenced in a study of shared clonotypes between healthy human individuals (dated by TCRdb to about 2020). Library preparation was by the immunoSEQ multiplex PCR assay. Imported from immuneACCESS, the table was reduced by TCRdb to in-frame sequences with V and J called. These copies leave out some clones; in studies compared against another copy, an unresolved V gene accounts for under half, and the cause of the remainder is not known. The table for this sample lists 2 million to 3 million clones; approximately 94% of them were counted only once. Around 0.4% of the sample is in the top ten clones. The sequencing input was naive CD4+ T cells from PBMCs. The meaning of the sample's cell subset or site label: CD45RA+ positively selected. The receptors shown here come from a man younger than 35 in good health. Some clones in this sample may be carry-over from other donors' samples.

The V and J genes are TRBV5-6 and TRBJ2-1; TRBD2 aligns across 10 bases. The CDR3 extends over 16 amino acids. Germline V gene data show CDR1 as SGHDT and CDR2 as YYEEEE. The V gene end was trimmed by 0 bases and the J gene end by 6 bases; junction bases not matched to a gene: 6. The CDR3 spells CASSLGLAGDLNEQFF. Written as DNA, the CDR3 is TGTGCCAGCAGCTTGGGCCTAGCGGGAGACCTCAATGAGCAGTTCTTC.

This clone appeared a single time. The same CDR3 can be traced to other DNA sequences in this sample. V and J are TRBV7-2 and TRBJ2-2, with 7 bases fitting TRBD2. Germline V gene sequence: CDR1 SGHTA, CDR2 FQGNSA. The CDR3 consists of 15 residues. The ends lost 5 bases at V and 4 bases at J; junction bases unmatched: 7. CDR3 residues: CASSPRREATGELFF. DNA of the CDR3: TGTGCCAGCAGCCCACGACGGGAGGCCACCGGGGAGCTGTTTTTT.

The V call is TRBV29-1, the J call TRBJ2-1; 7 bases line up with TRBD1. CDR1 is SQVTM, CDR2 ANQGSEA, per germline. With 4 bases clipped from V and 4 bases from J, the junction kept 1 base outside the gene matches. There are 12 residues in the CDR3. CDR3 sequence reads: CSVGGQYNEQFF. In nucleotides, the CDR3 is TGCAGCGTTGGGGGACAGTACAATGAGCAGTTCTTC.

In the case of this clone: Other DNA sequences in the same sample also yield this CDR3. The rearrangement uses TRBV28 and TRBJ2-7; D remains ambiguous. CDR1 is MDHEN, CDR2 SYDVKM, per germline. V lost 5 bases and J lost 3, with 8 bases in between. This CDR3 comprises 12 residues. CDR3 nucleotide sequence: TGTGCCAGCAGTCCACTCTACTACGAGCAGTACTTC. Amino acids: CASSPLYYEQYF.

The chain uses TRBV6-5 and TRBJ2-3, with unresolved D. The CDR3 length is 14 residues. Germline CDR1 MNHEY, CDR2 SVGAGI. V lost 5 bases to trimming and J lost 2 bases, with 11 bases between them. For the CDR3, the DNA is TGTGCCAGCAGTCTTACCACCCCCACAGATACGCAGTATTTT. Its protein product is CASSLTTPTDTQYF.